This TCR beta chain was obtained from a study of blood T cell repertoires in COVID-19. The table came from immunoSEQ multiplex PCR; TCRdb's copy has only in-frame clones and leaves some out. The profile shows approximately 35,000 clones, 80% of them singletons. In germline, CDR1 is MNHNS, CDR2 SASEGT. This CDR3 has 17 amino acids. V dropped 4 bases and J dropped 8; count of bases not matched to a gene: 12. This receptor was obtained from an elderly man with acute or convalescent COVID-19. The chain is built from TRBV6-1 and TRBJ2-2; the match to TRBD2 covers 11 bases. Specimen: peripheral blood. The CDR3 sequence: CASSGTYSGGVEGELFF. The CDR3 bases are TGTGCCAGCAGTGGAACGTATAGCGGGGGGGTAGAAGGGGAGCTGTTTTTT.